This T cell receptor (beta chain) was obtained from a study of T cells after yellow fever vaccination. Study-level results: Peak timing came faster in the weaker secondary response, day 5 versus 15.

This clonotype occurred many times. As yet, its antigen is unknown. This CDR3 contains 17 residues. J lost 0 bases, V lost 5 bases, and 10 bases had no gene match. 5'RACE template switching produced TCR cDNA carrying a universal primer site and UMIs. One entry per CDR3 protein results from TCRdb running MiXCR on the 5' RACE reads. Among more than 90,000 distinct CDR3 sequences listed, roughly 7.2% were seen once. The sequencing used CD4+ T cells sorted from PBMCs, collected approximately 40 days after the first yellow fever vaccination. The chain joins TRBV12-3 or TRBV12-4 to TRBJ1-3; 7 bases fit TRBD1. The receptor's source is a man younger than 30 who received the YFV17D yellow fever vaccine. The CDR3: CASSRRTQGSSGNTIYF. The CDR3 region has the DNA TGTGCCAGCAGTCGGAGAACACAGGGGAGCTCTGGAAACACCATATATTTT.